This passage covers 18 T cell receptor beta chains from one sample sequenced in a study of T cell responses to AZD1222 COVID-19 vaccine. Produced via immunoSEQ multiplex PCR; TCRdb's table is partial and in-frame only. In the table there are under 150,000 clones, roughly 92% of which are singletons. The sequencing here drew on peripheral blood, taken 28 days after the second AZD1222 dose. Receptors originate from an adult who received the AZD1222 COVID-19 vaccine.

This chain links TRBV27 with TRBJ2-7; 9 bases match TRBD2. In germline, CDR1 is MNHEY, CDR2 SMNVEV (reference sequence). This CDR3 comprises 13 residues. V gave up 2 bases and J gave up 5 bases; unmatched junction bases: 1. CDR3 nucleotide sequence: TGTGCCAGCAGTTTAGGACTAGCGAACGAGCAGTACTTC. This translates into CASSLGLANEQYF.

This clone was recorded once. The V and J genes are TRBV4-3 and TRBJ2-7, with D perhaps matching TRBD1 (5 bases). The V end was cut by 0 bases, the J end by 0 bases, with 12 bases between. This CDR3 region has 16 residues. Per germline, CDR1 LGHNA and CDR2 YSLEER. The CDR3 reads CASSQDPGRDSYEQYF. DNA of the CDR3: TGCGCCAGCAGCCAAGATCCCGGCAGGGACTCCTACGAGCAGTACTTC.

This clone came up a few times. The chain recombines TRBV5-4 with TRBJ2-1; D not certain. Germline assignment: CDR1 SGHNT and CDR2 YYREEE (reference sequence). Trimming removed 0 bases at V and 3 bases at J, with 4 bases between. This CDR3 region has 13 residues. The DNA for the CDR3 is TGTGCCAGCAGCTTGGGCGGCTACAATGAGCAGTTCTTC. Its translation: CASSLGGYNEQFF.

V and J are TRBV10-3 and TRBJ1-1, with 8 bases identical to TRBD1. CDR3 length equals 14 residues. V trimming: 2 bases; J trimming: 5 bases; junction bases outside the gene matches: 4. Germline V lookup: CDR1 ENHRY, CDR2 SYGVKD. CDR3 residues: CAISEANRGTEAFF. In DNA form, the CDR3 reads TGTGCCATCAGTGAGGCTAACAGGGGGACTGAAGCTTTCTTT.

The chain carries TRBV11-2 and TRBJ2-3, with D perhaps TRBD2 (5 bases). Per the germline V gene, CDR1 is SGHAT and CDR2 is FQNNGV. Trimming took off 8 bases at V and 3 bases at J, with 18 bases between the two ends. The CDR3 sequence is 15 residues long. CDR3 in DNA: TGTGCCAGCGAGAAGACTACCCTTAGGACAGATACGCAGTATTTT. It specifies CASEKTTLRTDTQYF.

J is TRBJ1-1 and V is TRBV4-2, with D maybe TRBD1 (6 bases). Trimming cost V 0 bases and J 8 bases, with 16 bases left between them. Germline loops: CDR1 LGHNA, CDR2 YNFKEQ. This CDR3 comprises 15 residues. Written as DNA, the CDR3 is TGTGCCAGCAGCCAAGATATCGGGGGGGCTGAAGAAGCTTTCTTT. This encodes CASSQDIGGAEEAFF.

The rearrangement uses TRBV29-1 and TRBJ1-1; D not certain. The CDR3 has 12 amino acids. Trimming left V 1 base short and J 1 base short, with 4 bases between. The germline gives CDR1 SQVTM, CDR2 ANQGSEA. The CDR3 coding sequence is TGCAGCGTTGAAGTTGAGAACACTGAAGCTTTCTTT. Amino acids: CSVEVENTEAFF.

The V and J genes are TRBV12-5 and TRBJ1-5; 9 nucleotides match TRBD1. V dropped 6 bases and J dropped 0; count of bases not matched to a gene: 12. The V gene's germline CDR1 is LGHNT and CDR2 FRNRAP. The CDR3 length is 18 residues. CDR3: CASGPLLQGAYSNQPQHF. For the CDR3, the DNA is TGTGCTAGTGGCCCCCTTTTACAGGGGGCGTATAGCAATCAGCCCCAGCATTTT.

This chain joins TRBV5-3 and TRBJ2-7; D gene unclear. TRBV5-3 is recorded as an ORF, its role being uncertain. This CDR3 comprises 18 residues. V gave up 4 bases and J gave up 4 bases, with 27 bases separating them. CDR3 region: CARSPQTGPSFPNYEQYF. The CDR3 nucleotides are TGTGCCAGAAGCCCGCAAACTGGACCGTCCTTTCCCAATTACGAGCAGTACTTC.

This chain uses TRBV28 with TRBJ1-2; the D gene is possibly TRBD1 (6 bases). CDR1 and CDR2 (germline): MDHEN, SYDVKM. CDR3 length: 13 amino acids. V gave up 7 bases and J gave up 2 bases, with 11 bases separating them. The CDR3 here is CASTLGGNYGYTF. CDR3 nucleotide sequence: TGTGCCAGCACCCTAGGGGGGAACTATGGCTACACCTTC.

The genes are TRBV9 and TRBJ2-7; the D is unclear. Trimming cost V 3 bases and J 7 bases, with 11 bases left between them. In germline, CDR1 is SGDLS, CDR2 YYNGEE. The CDR3 totals 12 residues. CDR3 residues: CASSGNLVEQYF. CDR3 nucleotides: TGTGCCAGCAGCGGGAACCTTGTTGAGCAGTACTTC. The full variable domain, with the rest looked up from reference TRBV9 and TRBJ2-7, is DSGVTQTPKHLITATGQRVTLRCSPRSGDLSVYWYQQSLDQGLQFLIQYYNGEERAKGNILERFSAQQFPDLHSELNLSSLELGDSALYFCASSGNLVEQYFGPGTRLTVT.

The chain is built from TRBV21-1 and TRBJ1-4; whether TRBD1, the table's D call, matches the DNA was not checked. TRBV21-1 is a pseudogene locus. The CDR3 contains 21 residues. The DNA for the CDR3 is TGTGCCAGCATTTGTCTCTCGTGGGGCAGTTTTTCTCCTGCAACTAATGAAAAACTGTTTTTT. This translates into CASICLSWGSFSPATNEKLFF.

The chain is built from TRBV2 and TRBJ1-2, with a tentative D call TRBD1 (5 bases). The V gene's germline CDR1 is SNHLY and CDR2 FYNNEI. Trimming removed 2 bases at V and 6 bases at J, with 13 bases between. CDR3 length: 14 residues. Written as DNA, the CDR3 is TGTGCCAGCAGTGAACTTTTAGGGGTCAATGGCTACACCTTC. Amino acid sequence: CASSELLGVNGYTF.

The chain joins TRBV11-3 to TRBJ2-4, with D unresolved. Per the germline V gene, CDR1 is SGHNT and CDR2 is YENEEA. Trimming took 5 bases from V and 5 from J, leaving 13 bases between them. The CDR3 is 14 residues long. This CDR3 reads CASSPRSHENIQYF. The CDR3 DNA reads as TGTGCCAGCAGCCCGCGCAGCCATGAAAACATTCAGTACTTC.

The rearrangement uses TRBV11-3 and TRBJ2-5; D is unresolved. The germline V and J ends were trimmed by 5 bases and 2 bases, with 12 bases remaining between them. The CDR3 runs 14 residues. Germline V gene data show CDR1 as SGHNT and CDR2 as YENEEA. The chain's CDR3 is CASSPIGAQETQYF. DNA of the CDR3: TGTGCCAGCAGCCCAATCGGAGCGCAAGAGACCCAGTACTTC.

V is TRBV12-5 and J is TRBJ2-7, with D maybe TRBD2 (6 bases). This CDR3 comprises 20 residues. Germline-derived CDR1 and CDR2 are LGHNT and FRNRAP. V lost 0 bases, J lost 6 bases, and 30 bases lay in between. This chain's CDR3 is CASGLVLQGGLAAPRSEQYF. The CDR3 region has the DNA TGTGCTAGTGGTTTGGTATTGCAGGGAGGCCTCGCAGCCCCTAGGTCCGAGCAGTACTTC.

J is TRBJ2-2 and V is TRBV6-2 or TRBV6-3; 8 bases map to TRBD2. Trimming took 4 bases from V and 5 from J; bases not matched to a gene: 12. From germline, CDR1 is MNHEY and CDR2 SVGEGT. The CDR3 is made up of 17 amino acids. The CDR3 reads CASSSVVGRAGTGELFF. CDR3 in DNA: TGTGCCAGCAGTTCGGTCGTCGGGAGGGCGGGGACCGGGGAGCTGTTTTTT.

The rearrangement joins TRBV12-3 or TRBV12-4 to TRBJ2-5; D ambiguous. Trimming left V 3 bases short and J 4 bases short, with 3 bases between. The CDR3 consists of 11 residues. The CDR3 region has the DNA TGTGCCAGCAGTTTTAGAGAGACCCAGTACTTC. It codes for CASSFRETQYF.